The 17 T cell receptor beta chains below come from one sample, sequenced in a study of cytomegalovirus exposure and HLA in healthy donors (dated by TCRdb to between 2016 and 2019). The library was built by means of the immunoSEQ multiplex PCR assay. For the multiplex PCR, a mixture combining 60 forward primers for TCR Vbeta segments and 13 reverse primers for TCR Jbeta segments was used. This is the immuneACCESS table as TCRdb keeps it, with only in-frame sequences that have V and J called. A part of the clones is gone; compared with another copy, unresolved V genes explain less than half, and the rest is unexplained. This sample gives some 130,000 clones in total; over 60% of them show up just once. 4.2% of the sample is in the top ten clones. The material sequenced was PBMCs. The receptor source for this set is a male donor in good health and CMV-seropositive.

The chain joins TRBV28 to TRBJ1-5, with 10 bases fitting TRBD1. The J segment lost 6 bases and the V segment lost 7 bases, leaving 9 bases of the junction unmatched. The CDR3 contains 15 residues. The germline CDR1 and CDR2 sequences are MDHEN and SYDVKM. The CDR3 nucleotides read TGTGCCAGCATATCGGAGGGACAGGGGTTTCAGCCCCAGCATTTT. It yields the protein CASISEGQGFQPQHF.

Details on this clone: In the same sample, other DNA sequences code for this CDR3. V is TRBV5-1 and J is TRBJ1-1, with D uncertain. This CDR3 has 14 amino acids. Deletions cut 6 bases from V and 5 bases from J, with 17 bases between. Germline V gene sequence: CDR1 SGHRS, CDR2 YFSETQ. The CDR3 loop is CASTSGSGNTEAFF. The CDR3 nucleotides are TGCGCCAGCACCTCGGGAAGCGGGAATACTGAAGCTTTCTTT.

The chain joins TRBV5-6 to TRBJ1-6, with D maybe TRBD1 (6 bases). The CDR3 consists of 15 residues. Germline V gene lookup returns CDR1 SGHDT and CDR2 YYEEEE. The V end was cut by 4 bases, the J end by 3 bases, with 11 bases between. CDR3 DNA: TGTGCCAGCAGCAGCCGACAGGACTATAATTCACCCCTCCACTTT. This sequence encodes CASSSRQDYNSPLHF.

This chain connects TRBV6-8 to TRBJ1-4, with D maybe TRBD1 (5 bases). The CDR3 is 15 residues long. The germline V gene has CDR1 MNHGY and CDR2 SAAAGT. V lost 3 bases, J lost 4 bases, and 12 bases lay in between. The DNA of the CDR3 is TGTGCCAGCAGTTATATGGGGCGCTATAATGAAAAACTGTTTTTT. Its translation is CASSYMGRYNEKLFF.

This clone was detected a few times. The rearrangement uses TRBV6-5 and TRBJ2-7; 8 positions agree with TRBD2. The V gene end was trimmed by 5 bases and the J gene end by 0 bases; junction bases not matched to a gene: 3. This CDR3 is 14 amino acids long. The germline gives CDR1 MNHEY, CDR2 SVGAGI. CDR3 nucleotides: TGTGCCAGCAGTGCAAGCGGGGGCTCCTACGAGCAGTACTTC. Translation: CASSASGGSYEQYF.

In the case of this clone: This specimen includes other DNA sequences encoding the same CDR3. The CDR3 nucleotides read TGCGCCAGCAGCTTGCTAGCGGGAGGGCCGGGGGAGACCCAGTACTTC. Amino acids: CASSLLAGGPGETQYF. This chain joins TRBV5-1 and TRBJ2-5, with 12 bases matching TRBD2. The CDR3 loop spans 16 amino acids. J gave up 5 bases and V 1 base, and 6 bases lay outside the gene matches. Per the germline V gene, CDR1 is SGHRS and CDR2 is YFSETQ.

CDR3: CASSLGLSGYEQYF. CDR3 coding DNA: TGTGCCAGCAGCTTGGGACTCTCGGGCTACGAGCAGTACTTC. The chain employs TRBV5-6 and TRBJ2-7; no clear D gene. Trimming shortened V by 0 bases and J by 3 bases, and 10 bases separated the two germline ends. CDR3 size: 14 residues. Germline assignment: CDR1 SGHDT and CDR2 YYEEEE. The variable domain in full, with the rest retrieved from reference TRBV5-6 and TRBJ2-7, is DAGVTQSPTHLIKTRGQQVTLRCSPKSGHDTVSWYQQALGQGPQFIFQYYEEEERQRGNFPDRFSGHQFPNYSSELNVNALLLGDSALYLCASSLGLSGYEQYFGPGTRLTVT.

The chain joins TRBV6-5 to TRBJ2-5, with D unclear. Gene TRBJ2-7 matches the end of the DNA better, so the J call may be wrong. There are 15 residues in the CDR3. CDR1 MNHEY and CDR2 SVGAGI come from the germline V gene. CDR3 nucleotides: TGTGCCAGCAGTTACTCGAACAGACGCTCCTACGAGCAGTACTTC. Translated, it gives CASSYSNRRSYEQYF.

This chain joins TRBV10-1 and TRBJ2-5; possibly TRBD1 for D (6 bases). The V end was cut by 4 bases, the J end by 7 bases, with 25 bases between. The CDR3 is made up of 17 amino acids. Looked up from germline, CDR1 is WNHNN and CDR2 is SYGVQD (reference sequence). This chain's CDR3 is CASSVALRTVIIWTQYF. CDR3 bases: TGCGCCAGCAGTGTAGCGTTGCGGACAGTTATCATCTGGACCCAGTACTTC.

The rearrangement joins TRBV10-3 to TRBJ1-5; possible D gene TRBD1, 6 bases. The CDR3 runs 15 residues. CDR1 and CDR2 (germline): ENHRY, SYGVKD. Trimming took 11 bases from V and 1 from J, leaving 18 bases between them. CDR3 bases: TGTGCCGCCGCGGGGGGCTTGGAAAGCAATCAGCCCCAGCATTTT. This sequence encodes CAAAGGLESNQPQHF.

The chain recombines TRBV27 with TRBJ1-5; D not resolved. CDR3 length: 15 residues. V was cut by 5 bases and J by 0 bases, with 11 bases left in between. Germline V gene data show CDR1 as MNHEY and CDR2 as SMNVEV (reference sequence). Here the CDR3 DNA reads TGTGCCAGCAGTCCTAGGCACGATAGCAATCAGCCCCAGCATTTT. Encoded protein: CASSPRHDSNQPQHF.

The V and J genes are TRBV9 and TRBJ2-5; 7 bases are shared with TRBD1. The DNA end is a closer match to TRBJ2-7, so the J assignment may be wrong. Germline loops: CDR1 SGDLS, CDR2 YYNGEE. This CDR3 is built from 13 residues. CDR3 nucleotides: TGTGCCAGCAGCGCCCAGACAGGGAACGAGCAGTACTTC. It is translated as CASSAQTGNEQYF.

The chain combines TRBV30 with TRBJ1-5; no firm D call. The CDR3 extends over 13 amino acids. Per the germline V gene, CDR1 is GTSNPN and CDR2 is SVGIG (reference sequence). The V and J ends lost 2 bases and 0 bases respectively, with 5 bases between them. The CDR3 DNA sequence: TGTGCCTGGAGTCCTAATAGCAATCAGCCCCAGCATTTT. This codes for CAWSPNSNQPQHF.

This chain links TRBV4-2 with TRBJ1-2; D is possibly TRBD1 (5 bases). The germline V gene has CDR1 LGHNA and CDR2 YNFKEQ. The V end was cut by 0 bases, the J end by 7 bases, with 12 bases between. This CDR3 contains 14 residues. The CDR3 sequence is CASSQEVAGFGYTF. The CDR3 bases are TGTGCCAGCAGCCAAGAGGTGGCAGGGTTTGGCTACACCTTC.

This rearrangement joins TRBV27 to TRBJ2-1; 9 nucleotides line up with TRBD2. This CDR3 region has 15 residues. Per germline, CDR1 MNHEY and CDR2 SMNVEV (reference sequence). The V segment lost 10 bases and the J segment 4 bases; nucleotides outside the gene matches: 11. CDR3 nucleotide sequence: TGTGCCACCGCCCCCCGCCTAGCGGGATACAATGAGCAGTTCTTC. Its protein product is CATAPRLAGYNEQFF.

The chain uses TRBV5-6 and TRBJ2-2; D is perhaps TRBD1 (6 bases). The CDR3 consists of 17 residues. The V and J ends lost 2 bases and 2 bases respectively, with 16 bases between them. CDR1 and CDR2 from the germline V gene are SGHDT and YYEEEE. Here the CDR3 reads CASSFWHGGLNTGELFF. The CDR3 coding sequence is TGTGCCAGCAGCTTCTGGCATGGGGGCCTAAACACCGGGGAGCTGTTTTTT.

The J gene is TRBJ2-7, the V gene TRBV4-2; possible D gene TRBD2, 5 bases. CDR1 and CDR2 from the germline V gene are LGHNA and YNFKEQ. The CDR3 spans 15 residues. Trimming removed 1 base from V and 0 bases from J, with 10 bases in between. The CDR3 DNA reads TGTGCCAGCAGCCAAGGCAGGACTGGCTCCTACGAGCAGTACTTC. Its translation: CASSQGRTGSYEQYF.